Shown below are 6 T cell receptor beta chains from a single sample sequenced in a study of vaccination and CD4 T cells after COVID-19. The Oncomine TCR Beta short-read assay was applied to DNA of cultured CD4+ T cells. Using its own MiXCR run on the PCR reads, TCRdb lists one record per CDR3 protein. This repertoire shows under 15,000 distinct CDR3 sequences, 44% found once; its top ten account for 10% to 15%. No antigen has been assigned to these receptors. Treatment denoted: approximately 9-day PBMC culture with coronavirus spike peptide pools or control peptides (ViraFEST assay). Material for sequencing was CD4+ T cells from blood, cultured in vitro. The origin of the receptors is a human donor who had recovered from COVID-19.

The chain is built from TRBV12-3 or TRBV12-4 and TRBJ2-4; D gene uncertain. Trimming removed 5 bases from V and 3 bases from J, with 5 bases in between. CDR3 length equals 12 residues. CDR3 region: CASSPSKNIQYF. CDR3 coding DNA: TGTGCCAGCAGTCCCAGCAAAAACATTCAGTACTTC.

The genes are TRBV20-1 and TRBJ2-3; 8 bases are a match to TRBD2. The CDR3 contains 14 residues. The germline gives CDR1 DFQATT, CDR2 SNEGSKA (reference sequence). V trimming: 6 bases; J trimming: 2 bases; junction bases outside the gene matches: 7. Written as DNA, the CDR3 is TGCAGTGCCGCGTTAGCGGGAACCACAGATACGCAGTATTTT. Its protein is CSAALAGTTDTQYF.

The chain joins TRBV3-1 to TRBJ1-2; no reliable D call. This CDR3 has 15 residues. V was pared by 1 base and J by 5 bases, with 14 bases between. Germline values: CDR1 LGHDT, CDR2 YNNKEL (reference sequence). CDR3 DNA sequence: TGTGCCAGCAGCCAAGTCTTTGCGACTGGGTATGGCTACACCTTC. Translated, it gives CASSQVFATGYGYTF.

In this sample, this clonotype turned up a few times. The rearrangement uses TRBV20-1 and TRBJ1-5; 9 bases match TRBD1. J gave up 2 bases and V 6 bases, and 5 bases lay outside the gene matches. The CDR3 is made up of 14 amino acids. In germline, CDR1 is DFQATT, CDR2 SNEGSKA (reference sequence). DNA of the CDR3: TGCAGTGCCACCCGGGACAGGGGCAATCAGCCCCAGCATTTT. This sequence encodes CSATRDRGNQPQHF.

On this clonotype itself: The junction departs from the called germline gene at one end, perhaps through a read error. The chain combines TRBV6-5 with TRBJ2-6; TRBD1 agrees at 10 bases. This CDR3 contains 14 residues. Germline CDR1 is MNHEY and CDR2 is SVGAGI. The CDR3 DNA reads as TGTGCCAGCAGTTACGGACAGGGGGTCAACGTCCTGACTTTC. Translating gives CASSYGQGVNVLTF.

This clonotype has more than one count but fewer than ten. The chain employs TRBV19 and TRBJ1-5; 8 positions match TRBD1. In germline, CDR1 is LNHDA, CDR2 SQIVND (reference sequence). The CDR3 totals 14 residues. The ends lost 4 bases at V and 5 bases at J; junction bases unmatched: 4. The CDR3 DNA reads TGTGCCAGTAGTACGCAGGGGGCCGATCAGCCCCAGCATTTT. Translating it yields CASSTQGADQPQHF.